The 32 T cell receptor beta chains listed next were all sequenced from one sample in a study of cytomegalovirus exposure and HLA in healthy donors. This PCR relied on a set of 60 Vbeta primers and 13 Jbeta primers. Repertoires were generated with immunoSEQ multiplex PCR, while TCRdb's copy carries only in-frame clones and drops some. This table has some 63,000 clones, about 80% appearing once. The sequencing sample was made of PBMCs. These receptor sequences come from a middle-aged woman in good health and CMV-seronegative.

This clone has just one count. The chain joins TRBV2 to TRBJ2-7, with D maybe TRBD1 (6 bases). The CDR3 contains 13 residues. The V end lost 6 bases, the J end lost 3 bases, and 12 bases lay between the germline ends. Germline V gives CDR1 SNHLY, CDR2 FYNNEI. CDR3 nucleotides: TGTGCCAGCAGGAGAGAACAGGGCTACGAGCAGTACTTC. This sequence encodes CASRREQGYEQYF.

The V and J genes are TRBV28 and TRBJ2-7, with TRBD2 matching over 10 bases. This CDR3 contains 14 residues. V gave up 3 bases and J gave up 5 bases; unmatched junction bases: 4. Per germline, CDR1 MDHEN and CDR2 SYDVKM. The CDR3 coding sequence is TGTGCCAGCAGTTTTAGCGGGAGGTCCCACGAGCAGTACTTC. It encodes CASSFSGRSHEQYF.

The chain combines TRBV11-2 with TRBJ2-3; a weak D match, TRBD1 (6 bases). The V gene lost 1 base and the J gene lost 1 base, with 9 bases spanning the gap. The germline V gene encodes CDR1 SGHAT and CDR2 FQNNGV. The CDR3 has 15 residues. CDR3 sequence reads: CASSLGAGGTDTQYF. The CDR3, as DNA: TGTGCCAGCAGCTTAGGGGCAGGGGGCACAGATACGCAGTATTTT.

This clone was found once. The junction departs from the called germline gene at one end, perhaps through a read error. In nucleotides, the CDR3 is TGTGCCAGTAGTTCCTCCGGGACAAGCTACGAGCAATACTTC. Residues: CASSSSGTSYEQYF. The chain carries TRBV19 and TRBJ2-7; possibly TRBD1 for D (6 bases). Germline-derived CDR1 and CDR2 are LNHDA and SQIVND (reference sequence). This CDR3 is built from 14 residues.

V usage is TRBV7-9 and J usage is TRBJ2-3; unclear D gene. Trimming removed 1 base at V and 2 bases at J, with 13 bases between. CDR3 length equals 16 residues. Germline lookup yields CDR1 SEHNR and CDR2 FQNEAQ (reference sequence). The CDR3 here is CASSLVLETFTDTQYF. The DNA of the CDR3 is TGTGCCAGCAGCTTAGTTTTGGAGACCTTCACAGATACGCAGTATTTT.

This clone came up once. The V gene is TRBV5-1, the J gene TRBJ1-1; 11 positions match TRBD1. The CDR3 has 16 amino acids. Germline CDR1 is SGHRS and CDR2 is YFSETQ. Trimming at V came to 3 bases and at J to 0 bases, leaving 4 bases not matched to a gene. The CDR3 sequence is CASSYGQGAMNTEAFF. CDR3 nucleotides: TGCGCCAGCAGCTACGGACAGGGGGCTATGAACACTGAAGCTTTCTTT.

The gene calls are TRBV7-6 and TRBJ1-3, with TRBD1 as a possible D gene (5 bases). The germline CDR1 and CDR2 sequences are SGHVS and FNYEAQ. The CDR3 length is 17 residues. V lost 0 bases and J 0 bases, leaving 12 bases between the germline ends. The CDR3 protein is CASSLAVTGPSGNTIYF. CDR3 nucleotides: TGTGCCAGCAGCTTAGCTGTTACAGGCCCCTCTGGAAACACCATATATTTT.

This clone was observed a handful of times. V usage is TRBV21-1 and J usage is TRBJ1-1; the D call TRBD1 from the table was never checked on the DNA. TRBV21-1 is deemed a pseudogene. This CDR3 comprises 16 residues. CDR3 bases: TGTGCCAGCAGCTTATTTACATGGACAGCGAACACTGAAGCTTTCTTT. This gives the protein CASSLFTWTANTEAFF.

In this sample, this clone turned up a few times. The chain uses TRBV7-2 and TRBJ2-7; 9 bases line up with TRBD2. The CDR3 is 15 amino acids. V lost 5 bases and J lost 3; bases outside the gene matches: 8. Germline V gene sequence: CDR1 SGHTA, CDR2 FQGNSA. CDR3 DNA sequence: TGTGCCAGCAGCCCCGGTTTAGCGGGAGACTACGAGCAGTACTTC. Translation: CASSPGLAGDYEQYF.

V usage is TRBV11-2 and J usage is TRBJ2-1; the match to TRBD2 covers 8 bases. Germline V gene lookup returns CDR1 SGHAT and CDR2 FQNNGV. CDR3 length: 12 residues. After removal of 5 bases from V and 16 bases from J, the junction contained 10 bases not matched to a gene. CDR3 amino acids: CASSPSGRGEFF. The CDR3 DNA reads TGTGCCAGCAGCCCGAGCGGGAGAGGGGAATTCTTC.

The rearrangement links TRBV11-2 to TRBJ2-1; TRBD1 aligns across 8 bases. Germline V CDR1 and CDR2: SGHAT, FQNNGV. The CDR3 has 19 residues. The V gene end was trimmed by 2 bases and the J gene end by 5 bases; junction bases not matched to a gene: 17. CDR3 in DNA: TGTGCCAGCAGCTTACCCCGGGACAGGAGAACCAAACCAAACAATGAGCAGTTCTTC. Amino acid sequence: CASSLPRDRRTKPNNEQFF.

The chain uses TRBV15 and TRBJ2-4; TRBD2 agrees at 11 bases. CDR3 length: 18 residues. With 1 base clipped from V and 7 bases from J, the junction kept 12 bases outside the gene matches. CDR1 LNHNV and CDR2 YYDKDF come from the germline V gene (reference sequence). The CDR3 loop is CATSRALAGGLFGNIQYF. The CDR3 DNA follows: TGTGCCACCAGCAGAGCCCTAGCGGGAGGTCTTTTCGGGAACATTCAGTACTTC.

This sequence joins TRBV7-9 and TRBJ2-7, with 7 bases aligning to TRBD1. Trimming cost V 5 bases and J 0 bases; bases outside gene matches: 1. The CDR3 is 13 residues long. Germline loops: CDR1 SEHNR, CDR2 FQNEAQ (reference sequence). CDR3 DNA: TGTGCCAGCAGCCGACAGGGCTCCTACGAGCAGTACTTC. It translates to CASSRQGSYEQYF.

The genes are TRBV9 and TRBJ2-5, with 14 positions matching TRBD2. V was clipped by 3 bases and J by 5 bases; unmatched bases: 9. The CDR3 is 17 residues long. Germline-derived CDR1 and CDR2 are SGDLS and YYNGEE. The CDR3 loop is CASSAHPGLAGEETQYF. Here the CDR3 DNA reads TGTGCCAGCAGCGCCCACCCGGGACTAGCGGGAGAGGAGACCCAGTACTTC.

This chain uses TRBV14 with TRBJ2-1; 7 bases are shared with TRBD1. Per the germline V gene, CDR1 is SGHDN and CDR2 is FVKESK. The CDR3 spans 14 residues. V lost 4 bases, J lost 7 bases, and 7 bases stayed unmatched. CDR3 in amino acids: CASSLQQGSNEQFF. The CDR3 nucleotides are TGTGCCAGCAGCCTCCAACAGGGGTCTAATGAGCAGTTCTTC. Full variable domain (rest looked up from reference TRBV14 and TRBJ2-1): EAGVTQFPSHSVIEKGQTVTLRCDPISGHDNLYWYRRVMGKEIKFLLHFVKESKQDESGMPNNRFLAERTGGTYSTLKVQPAELEDSGVYFCASSLQQGSNEQFFGPGTRLTVL.

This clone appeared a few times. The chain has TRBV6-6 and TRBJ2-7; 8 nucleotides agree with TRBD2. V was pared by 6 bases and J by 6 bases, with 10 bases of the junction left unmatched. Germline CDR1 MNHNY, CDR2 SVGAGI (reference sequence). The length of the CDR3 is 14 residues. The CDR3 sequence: CASRETSGDFEQYF. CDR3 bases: TGTGCCAGCAGAGAAACTAGCGGAGACTTCGAGCAGTACTTC.

CDR3 sequence reads: CASSDLGLEQRREQFF. CDR3 sequence (DNA): TGTGCCAGCAGTGACTTGGGACTAGAACAGCGACGTGAGCAGTTCTTC. The chain links TRBV6-1 to TRBJ2-1; 8 bases line up with TRBD2. This CDR3 is built from 16 residues. Germline-derived CDR1 and CDR2 are MNHNS and SASEGT. V was pared by 3 bases and J by 9 bases, with 13 bases of the junction left unmatched.

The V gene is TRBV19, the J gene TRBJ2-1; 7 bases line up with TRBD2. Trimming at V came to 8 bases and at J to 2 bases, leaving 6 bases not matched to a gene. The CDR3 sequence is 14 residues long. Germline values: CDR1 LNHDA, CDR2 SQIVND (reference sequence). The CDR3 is CASSREGTYNEQFF. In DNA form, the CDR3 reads TGTGCCAGTTCTAGGGAGGGGACCTACAATGAGCAGTTCTTC.

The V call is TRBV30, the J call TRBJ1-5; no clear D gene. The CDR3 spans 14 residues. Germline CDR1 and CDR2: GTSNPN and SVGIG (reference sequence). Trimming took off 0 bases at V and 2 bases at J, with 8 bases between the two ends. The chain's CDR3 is CAWSVGARNQPQHF. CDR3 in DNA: TGTGCCTGGAGTGTGGGAGCCCGCAATCAGCCCCAGCATTTT.

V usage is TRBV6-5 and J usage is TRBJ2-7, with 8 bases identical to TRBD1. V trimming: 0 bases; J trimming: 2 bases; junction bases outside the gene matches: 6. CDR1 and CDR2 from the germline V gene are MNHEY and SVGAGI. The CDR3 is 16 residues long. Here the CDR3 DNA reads TGTGCCAGCAGTTACTCGGGGACAGGTCGGACCTACGAGCAGTACTTC. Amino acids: CASSYSGTGRTYEQYF.

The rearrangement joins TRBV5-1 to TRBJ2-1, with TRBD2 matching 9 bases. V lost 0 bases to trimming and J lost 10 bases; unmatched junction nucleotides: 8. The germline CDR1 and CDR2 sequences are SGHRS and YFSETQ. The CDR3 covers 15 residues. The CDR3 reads CASSLVVAGEGEQFF. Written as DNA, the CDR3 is TGCGCCAGCAGCTTGGTGGTAGCGGGAGAAGGAGAGCAGTTCTTC.

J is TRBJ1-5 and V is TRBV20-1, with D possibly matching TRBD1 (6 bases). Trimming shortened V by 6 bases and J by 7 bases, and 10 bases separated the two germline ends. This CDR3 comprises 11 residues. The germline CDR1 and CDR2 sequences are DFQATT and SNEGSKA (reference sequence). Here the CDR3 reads CSASRGQPQHF. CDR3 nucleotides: TGCAGTGCGTCCAGGGGCCAGCCCCAGCATTTT.

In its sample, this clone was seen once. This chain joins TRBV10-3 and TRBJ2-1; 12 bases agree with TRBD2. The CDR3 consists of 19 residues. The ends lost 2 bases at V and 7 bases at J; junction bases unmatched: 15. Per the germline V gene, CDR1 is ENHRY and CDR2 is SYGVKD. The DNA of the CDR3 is TGTGCCATCAGTGAGCCCCCGACTATGACTAGCGGGAGAATGAATGAGCAGTTCTTC. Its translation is CAISEPPTMTSGRMNEQFF.

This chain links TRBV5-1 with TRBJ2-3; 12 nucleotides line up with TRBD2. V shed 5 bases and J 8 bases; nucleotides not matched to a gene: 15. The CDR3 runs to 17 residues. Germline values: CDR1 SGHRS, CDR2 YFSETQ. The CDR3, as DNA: TGCGCCAGCAGAAGATCGACTAGCGGGAGCAGGGTGGGTACGCAGTATTTT. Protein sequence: CASRRSTSGSRVGTQYF.

CDR3 region: CASSEDRGLPQPQHF. The CDR3 region has the DNA TGTGCCAGTAGTGAGGACAGGGGGCTTCCTCAGCCCCAGCATTTT. V and J are TRBV19 and TRBJ1-5, with 11 bases lining up with TRBD1. This CDR3 comprises 15 residues. After removal of 5 bases from V and 6 bases from J, the junction contained 6 bases not matched to a gene. The germline V gene encodes CDR1 LNHDA and CDR2 SQIVND (reference sequence).

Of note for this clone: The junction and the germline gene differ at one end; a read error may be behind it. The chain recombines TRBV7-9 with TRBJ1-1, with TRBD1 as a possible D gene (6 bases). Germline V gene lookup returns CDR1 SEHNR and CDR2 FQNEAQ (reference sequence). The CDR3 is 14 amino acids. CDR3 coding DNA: TGTTCCAGCAGCGGAGTGGGGGCGAAGGCTGAAGCTTTCTTT. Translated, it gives CSSSGVGAKAEAFF.

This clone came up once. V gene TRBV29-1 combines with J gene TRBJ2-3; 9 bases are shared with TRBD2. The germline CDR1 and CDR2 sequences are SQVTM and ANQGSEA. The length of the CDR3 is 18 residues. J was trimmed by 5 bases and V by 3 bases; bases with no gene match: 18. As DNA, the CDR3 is TGCAGCGTTGACAAACGGGGAGGGGCGGGAGGGCGCGGAGATACGCAGTATTTT. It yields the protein CSVDKRGGAGGRGDTQYF.

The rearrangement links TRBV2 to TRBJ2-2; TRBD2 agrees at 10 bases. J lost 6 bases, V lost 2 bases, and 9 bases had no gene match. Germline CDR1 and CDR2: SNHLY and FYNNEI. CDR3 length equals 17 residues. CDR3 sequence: CASSEKASGGGPGELFF. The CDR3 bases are TGTGCCAGCAGTGAAAAAGCTAGCGGGGGCGGCCCCGGGGAGCTGTTTTTT.

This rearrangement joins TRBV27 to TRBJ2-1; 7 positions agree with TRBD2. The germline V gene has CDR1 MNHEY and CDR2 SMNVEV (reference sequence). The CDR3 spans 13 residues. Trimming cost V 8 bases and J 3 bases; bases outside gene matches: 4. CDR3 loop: CASAQRGYNEQFF. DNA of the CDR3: TGTGCCAGCGCCCAGCGGGGCTACAATGAGCAGTTCTTC.

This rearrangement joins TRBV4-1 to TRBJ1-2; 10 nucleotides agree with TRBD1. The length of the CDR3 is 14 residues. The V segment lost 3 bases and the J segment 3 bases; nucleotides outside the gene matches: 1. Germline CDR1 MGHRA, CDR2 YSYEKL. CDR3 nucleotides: TGCGCCAGCAGCCACGGACAGGGGGACTATGGCTACACCTTC. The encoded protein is CASSHGQGDYGYTF.

CDR3: CASSKKAGARGGYTF. In nucleotides, the CDR3 is TGCGCCAGCAGTAAGAAGGCAGGAGCAAGGGGGGGCTACACCTTC. The chain recombines TRBV10-2 with TRBJ1-2, with D tentatively TRBD1 (6 bases). Germline CDR1 WSHSY, CDR2 SAAADI. This CDR3 region has 15 residues. The germline V and J ends were trimmed by 5 bases and 8 bases, with 21 bases remaining between them.

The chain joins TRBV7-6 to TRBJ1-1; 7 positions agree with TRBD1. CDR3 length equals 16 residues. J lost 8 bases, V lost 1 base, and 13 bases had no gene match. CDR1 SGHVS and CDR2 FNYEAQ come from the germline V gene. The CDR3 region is CASSLGNRGKTSEAFF. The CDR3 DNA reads TGTGCCAGCAGCTTAGGCAACAGGGGTAAAACTTCGGAAGCTTTCTTT.